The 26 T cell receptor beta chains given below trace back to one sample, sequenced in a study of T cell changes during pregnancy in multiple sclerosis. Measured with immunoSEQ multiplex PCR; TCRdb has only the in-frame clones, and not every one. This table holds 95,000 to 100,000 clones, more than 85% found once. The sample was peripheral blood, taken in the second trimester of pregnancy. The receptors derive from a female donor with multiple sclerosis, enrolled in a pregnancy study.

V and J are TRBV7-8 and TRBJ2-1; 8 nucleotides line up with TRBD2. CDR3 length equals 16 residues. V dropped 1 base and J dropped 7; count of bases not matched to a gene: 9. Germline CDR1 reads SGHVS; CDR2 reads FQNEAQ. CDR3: CASSLVRLAGTNEQFF. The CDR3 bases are TGTGCCAGCAGCTTAGTGCGGCTAGCGGGTACAAATGAGCAGTTCTTC.

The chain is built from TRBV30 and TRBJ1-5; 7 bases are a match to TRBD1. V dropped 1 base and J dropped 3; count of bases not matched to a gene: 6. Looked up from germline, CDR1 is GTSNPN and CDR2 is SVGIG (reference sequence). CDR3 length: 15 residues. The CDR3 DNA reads TGTGCCTGGAGTGGGGACAGCACATTCAATCAGCCCCAGCATTTT. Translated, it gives CAWSGDSTFNQPQHF.

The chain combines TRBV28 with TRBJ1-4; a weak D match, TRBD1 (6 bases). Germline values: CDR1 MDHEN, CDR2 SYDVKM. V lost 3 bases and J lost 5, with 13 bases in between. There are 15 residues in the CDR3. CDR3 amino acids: CASSLGALVNEKLFF. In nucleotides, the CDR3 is TGTGCCAGCAGTTTGGGGGCGTTGGTGAATGAAAAACTGTTTTTT.

CDR3 in amino acids: CASSLGSVVDQPQHF. The CDR3 nucleotides read TGTGCCAGCAGCTTAGGCAGTGTTGTTGATCAGCCCCAGCATTTT. The rearrangement uses TRBV7-2 and TRBJ1-5, with no clear D. V lost 1 base, J lost 5 bases, and 12 bases lay in between. The CDR3 is 15 residues long. Germline loops: CDR1 SGHTA, CDR2 FQGNSA. The full variable domain, rest sourced from reference TRBV7-2 and TRBJ1-5, is GAGVSQSPSNKVTEKGKDVELRCDPISGHTALYWYRQSLGQGLEFLIYFQGNSAPDKSGLPSDRFSAERTGGSVSTLTIQRTQQEDSAVYLCASSLGSVVDQPQHFGDGTRLSIL.

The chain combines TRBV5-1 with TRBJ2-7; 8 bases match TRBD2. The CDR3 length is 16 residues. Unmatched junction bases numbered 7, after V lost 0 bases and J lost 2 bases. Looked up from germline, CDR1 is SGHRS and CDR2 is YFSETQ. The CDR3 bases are TGCGCCAGCAGCTTGGCCGGGAGGGCTGGACCCTACGAGCAGTACTTC. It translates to CASSLAGRAGPYEQYF.

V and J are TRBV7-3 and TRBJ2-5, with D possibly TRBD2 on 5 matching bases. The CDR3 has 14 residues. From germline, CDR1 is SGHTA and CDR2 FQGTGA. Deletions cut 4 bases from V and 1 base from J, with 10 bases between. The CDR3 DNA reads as TGTGCCAGCAGCTCCGGAGGACTCCAAGAGACCCAGTACTTC. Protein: CASSSGGLQETQYF.

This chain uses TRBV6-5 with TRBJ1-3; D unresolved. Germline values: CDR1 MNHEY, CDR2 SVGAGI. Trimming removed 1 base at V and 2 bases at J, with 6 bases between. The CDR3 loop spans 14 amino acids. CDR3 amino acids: CASSYLTAGNTIYF. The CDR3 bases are TGTGCCAGCAGTTACTTAACAGCTGGAAACACCATATATTTT.

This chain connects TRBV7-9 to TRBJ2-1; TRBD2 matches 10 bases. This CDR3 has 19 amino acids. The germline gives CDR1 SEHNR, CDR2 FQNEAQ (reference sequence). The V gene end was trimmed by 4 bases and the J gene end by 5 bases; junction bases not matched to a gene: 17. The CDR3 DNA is TGTGCCAGCAGCTCCACCTTAGGTAATAGCGGGAGGCACGACAATGAGCAGTTCTTC. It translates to CASSSTLGNSGRHDNEQFF. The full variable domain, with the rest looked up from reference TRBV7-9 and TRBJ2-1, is DTGVSQNPRHKITKRGQNVTFRCDPISEHNRLYWYRQTLGQGPEFLTYFQNEAQLEKSRLLSDRFSAERPKGSFSTLEIQRTEQGDSAMYLCASSSTLGNSGRHDNEQFFGPGTRLTVL.

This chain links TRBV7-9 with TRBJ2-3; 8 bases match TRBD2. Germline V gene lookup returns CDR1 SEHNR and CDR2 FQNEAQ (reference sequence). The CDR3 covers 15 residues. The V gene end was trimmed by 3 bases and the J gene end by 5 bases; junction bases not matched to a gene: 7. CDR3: CASSFGGAREDTQYF. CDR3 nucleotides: TGTGCCAGCAGCTTCGGGGGGGCCCGGGAAGATACGCAGTATTTT.

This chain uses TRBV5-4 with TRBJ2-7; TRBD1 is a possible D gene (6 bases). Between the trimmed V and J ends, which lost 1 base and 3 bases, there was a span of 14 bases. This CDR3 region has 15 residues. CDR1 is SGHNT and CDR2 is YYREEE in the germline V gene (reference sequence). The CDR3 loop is CASSLSGAGNYEQYF. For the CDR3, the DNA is TGTGCCAGCAGCTTGTCAGGGGCAGGTAACTACGAGCAGTACTTC. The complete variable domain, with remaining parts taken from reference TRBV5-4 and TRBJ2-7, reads ETGVTQSPTHLIKTRGQQVTLRCSSQSGHNTVSWYQQALGQGPQFIFQYYREEENGRGNFPPRFSGLQFPNYSSELNVNALELDDSALYLCASSLSGAGNYEQYFGPGTRLTVT.

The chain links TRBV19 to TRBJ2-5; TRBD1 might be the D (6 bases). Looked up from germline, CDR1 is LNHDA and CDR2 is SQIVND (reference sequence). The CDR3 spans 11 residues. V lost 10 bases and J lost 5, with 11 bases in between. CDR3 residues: CATSRGETQYF. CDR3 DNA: TGTGCCACCTCAAGGGGGGAGACCCAGTACTTC.

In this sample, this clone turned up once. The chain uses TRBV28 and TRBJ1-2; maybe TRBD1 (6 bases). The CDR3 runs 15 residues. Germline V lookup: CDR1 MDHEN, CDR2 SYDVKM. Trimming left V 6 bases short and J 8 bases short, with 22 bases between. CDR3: CASSRAYRVGGGYTF. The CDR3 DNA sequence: TGTGCCAGCAGCCGAGCGTACAGGGTTGGGGGAGGCTACACCTTC.

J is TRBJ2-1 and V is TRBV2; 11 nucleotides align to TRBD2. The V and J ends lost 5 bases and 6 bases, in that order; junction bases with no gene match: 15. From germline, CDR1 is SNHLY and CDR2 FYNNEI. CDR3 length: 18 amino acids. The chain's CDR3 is CASSPSHFGTSGSNEQFF. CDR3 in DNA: TGTGCCAGCAGTCCCTCCCACTTCGGGACTAGCGGCTCCAATGAGCAGTTCTTC.

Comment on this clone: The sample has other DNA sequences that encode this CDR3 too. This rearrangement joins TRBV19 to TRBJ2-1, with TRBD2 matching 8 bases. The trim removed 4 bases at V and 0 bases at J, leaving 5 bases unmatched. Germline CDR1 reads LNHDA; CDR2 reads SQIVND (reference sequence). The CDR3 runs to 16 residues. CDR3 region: CASSRSGTSSYNEQFF. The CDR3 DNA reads TGTGCCAGTAGTAGGTCCGGGACTAGCTCCTACAATGAGCAGTTCTTC.

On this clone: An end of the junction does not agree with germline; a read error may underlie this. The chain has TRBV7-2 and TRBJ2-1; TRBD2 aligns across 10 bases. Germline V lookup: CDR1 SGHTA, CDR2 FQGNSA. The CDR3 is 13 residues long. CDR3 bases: TGTGCCAGCCGCGTTCTAGCGGGAGTCGAGCGGTTCTTC. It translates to CASRVLAGVERFF.

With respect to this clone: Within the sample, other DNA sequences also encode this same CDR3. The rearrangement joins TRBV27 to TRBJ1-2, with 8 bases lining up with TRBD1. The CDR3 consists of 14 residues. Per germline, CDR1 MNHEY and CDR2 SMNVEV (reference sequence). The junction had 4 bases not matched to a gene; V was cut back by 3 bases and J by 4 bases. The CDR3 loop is CASSLSGGGYGYTF. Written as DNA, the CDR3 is TGTGCCAGCAGTTTGTCAGGGGGCGGCTATGGCTACACCTTC.

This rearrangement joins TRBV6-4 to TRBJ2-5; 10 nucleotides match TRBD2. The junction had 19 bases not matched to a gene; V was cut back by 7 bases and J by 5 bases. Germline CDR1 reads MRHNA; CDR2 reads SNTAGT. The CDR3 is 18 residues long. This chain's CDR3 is CASNKGGTSGRVRETQYF. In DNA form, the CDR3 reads TGTGCCAGCAATAAGGGGGGTACAAGCGGGAGGGTCCGGGAGACCCAGTACTTC.

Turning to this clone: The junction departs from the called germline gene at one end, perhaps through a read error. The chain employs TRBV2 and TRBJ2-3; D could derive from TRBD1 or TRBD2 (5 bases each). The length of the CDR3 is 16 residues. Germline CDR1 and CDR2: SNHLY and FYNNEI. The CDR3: CASSEGASRSTDTQYF. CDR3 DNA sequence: TGTGCCAGCAGCGAAGGGGCTAGCCGTAGCACAGATACGCAGTATTTT.

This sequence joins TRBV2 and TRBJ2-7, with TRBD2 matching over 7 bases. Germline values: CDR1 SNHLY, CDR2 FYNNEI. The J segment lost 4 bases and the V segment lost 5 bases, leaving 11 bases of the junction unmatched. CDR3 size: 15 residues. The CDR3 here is CASSKEKAGIYEQYF. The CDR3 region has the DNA TGTGCCAGCAGTAAAGAGAAAGCGGGGATATACGAGCAGTACTTC.

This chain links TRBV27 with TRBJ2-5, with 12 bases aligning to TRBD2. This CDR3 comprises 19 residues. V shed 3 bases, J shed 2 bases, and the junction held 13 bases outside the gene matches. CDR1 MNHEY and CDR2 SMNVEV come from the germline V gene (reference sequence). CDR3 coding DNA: TGTGCCAGCAGTTTCTCTCTAGCGGGAGGGCTAGGTCGGCAAGAGACCCAGTACTTC. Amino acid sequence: CASSFSLAGGLGRQETQYF.

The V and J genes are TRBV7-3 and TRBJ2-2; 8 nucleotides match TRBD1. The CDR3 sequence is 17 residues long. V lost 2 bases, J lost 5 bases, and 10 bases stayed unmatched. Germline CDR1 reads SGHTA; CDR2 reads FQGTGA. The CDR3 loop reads CASSLGRGRFNTGELFF. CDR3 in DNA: TGTGCCAGCAGCTTAGGCAGGGGGCGCTTTAATACCGGGGAGCTGTTTTTT.

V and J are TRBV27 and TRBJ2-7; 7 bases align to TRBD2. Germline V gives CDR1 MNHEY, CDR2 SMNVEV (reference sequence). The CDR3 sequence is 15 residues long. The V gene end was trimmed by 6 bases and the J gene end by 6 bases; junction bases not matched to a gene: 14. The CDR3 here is CASSHGGTSDFEQYF. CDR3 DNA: TGTGCCAGCAGCCACGGGGGGACCTCGGACTTCGAGCAGTACTTC.

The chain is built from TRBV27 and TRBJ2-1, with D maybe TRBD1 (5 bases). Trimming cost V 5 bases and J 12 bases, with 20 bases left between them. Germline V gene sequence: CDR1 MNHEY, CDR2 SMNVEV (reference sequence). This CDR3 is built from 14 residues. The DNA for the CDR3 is TGTGCCAGCAGTCCGAATACGCCAGGGATTTTGCAGTTCTTC. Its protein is CASSPNTPGILQFF.

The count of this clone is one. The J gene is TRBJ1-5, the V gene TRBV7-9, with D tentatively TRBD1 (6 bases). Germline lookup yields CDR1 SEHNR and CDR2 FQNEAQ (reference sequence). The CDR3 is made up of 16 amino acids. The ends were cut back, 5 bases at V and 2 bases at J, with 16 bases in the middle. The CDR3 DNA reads TGTGCCAGCAGCCTCCGGGCAGGGGAAGGCAATCAGCCCCAGCATTTT. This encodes CASSLRAGEGNQPQHF.

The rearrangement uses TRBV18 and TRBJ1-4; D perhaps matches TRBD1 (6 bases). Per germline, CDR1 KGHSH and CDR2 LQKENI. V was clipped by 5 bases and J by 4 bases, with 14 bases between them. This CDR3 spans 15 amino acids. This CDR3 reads CASSATGSINEKLFF. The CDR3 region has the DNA TGTGCCAGCTCAGCTACAGGGTCCATTAATGAAAAACTGTTTTTT.

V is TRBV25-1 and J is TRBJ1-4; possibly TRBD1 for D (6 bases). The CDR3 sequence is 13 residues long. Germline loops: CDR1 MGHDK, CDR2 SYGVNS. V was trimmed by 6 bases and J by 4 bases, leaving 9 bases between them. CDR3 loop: CASRKQGNEKLFF. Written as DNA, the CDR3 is TGTGCCAGCAGGAAACAGGGTAATGAAAAACTGTTTTTT.